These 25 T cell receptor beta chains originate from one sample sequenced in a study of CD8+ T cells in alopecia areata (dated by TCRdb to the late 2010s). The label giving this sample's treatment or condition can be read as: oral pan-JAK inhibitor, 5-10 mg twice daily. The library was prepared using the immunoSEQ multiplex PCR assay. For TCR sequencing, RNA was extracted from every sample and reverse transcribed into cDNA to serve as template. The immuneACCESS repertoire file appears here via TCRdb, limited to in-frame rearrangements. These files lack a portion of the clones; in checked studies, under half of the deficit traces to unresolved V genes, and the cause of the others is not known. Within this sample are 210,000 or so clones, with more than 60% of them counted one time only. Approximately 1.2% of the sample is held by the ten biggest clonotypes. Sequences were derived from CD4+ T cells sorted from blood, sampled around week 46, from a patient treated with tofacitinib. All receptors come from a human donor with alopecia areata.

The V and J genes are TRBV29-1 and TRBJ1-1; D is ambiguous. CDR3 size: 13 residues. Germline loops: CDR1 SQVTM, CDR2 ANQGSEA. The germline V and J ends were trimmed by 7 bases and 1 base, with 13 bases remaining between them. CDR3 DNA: TGCAGCGCCCCCTCAGCAGGGAACACTGAAGCTTTCTTT. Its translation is CSAPSAGNTEAFF. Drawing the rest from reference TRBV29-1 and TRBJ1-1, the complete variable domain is SAVISQKPSRDICQRGTSLTIQCQVDSQVTMMFWYRQQPGQSLTLIATANQGSEATYESGFVIDKFPISRPNLTFSTLTVSNMSPEDSSIYLCSAPSAGNTEAFFGQGTRLTVV.

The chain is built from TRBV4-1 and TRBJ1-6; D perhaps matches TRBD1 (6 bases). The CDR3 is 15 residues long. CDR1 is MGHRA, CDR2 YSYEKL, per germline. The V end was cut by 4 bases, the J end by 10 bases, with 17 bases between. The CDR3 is CASSRLVGGGSPLHF. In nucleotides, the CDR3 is TGCGCCAGCAGCCGCCTCGTTGGGGGCGGATCACCCCTCCACTTT.

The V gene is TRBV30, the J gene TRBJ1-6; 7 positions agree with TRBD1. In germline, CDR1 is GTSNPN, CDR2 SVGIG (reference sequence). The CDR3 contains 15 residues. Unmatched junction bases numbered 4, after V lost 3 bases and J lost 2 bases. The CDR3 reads CAWRDRHPYNSPLHF. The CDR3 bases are TGTGCCTGGAGGGACAGGCACCCCTATAATTCACCCCTCCACTTT.

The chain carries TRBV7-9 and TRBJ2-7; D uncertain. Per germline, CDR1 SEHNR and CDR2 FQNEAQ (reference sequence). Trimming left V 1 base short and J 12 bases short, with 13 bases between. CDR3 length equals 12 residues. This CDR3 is CASSLVGSPPYF. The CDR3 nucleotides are TGTGCCAGCAGCTTAGTTGGTTCGCCCCCGTACTTC.

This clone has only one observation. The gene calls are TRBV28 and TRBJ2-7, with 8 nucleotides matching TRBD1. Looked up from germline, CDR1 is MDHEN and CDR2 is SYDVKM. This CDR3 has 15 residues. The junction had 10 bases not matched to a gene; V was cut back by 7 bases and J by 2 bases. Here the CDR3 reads CASTTGTGRTYEQYF. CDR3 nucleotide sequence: TGTGCCAGCACCACCGGGACAGGCAGGACCTACGAGCAGTACTTC.

CDR3 DNA: TGCGCCAGCAGCTTGGCCACAGACGGGACTAAAAGCTCCTACGAGCAGTACTTC. It is translated as CASSLATDGTKSSYEQYF. The chain is built from TRBV5-1 and TRBJ2-7, with 7 nucleotides matching TRBD2. CDR1 is SGHRS and CDR2 is YFSETQ in the germline V gene. Germline trimming cut 0 bases from V and 0 bases from J; bases unmatched to any gene: 12. The CDR3 runs to 18 residues.

CDR3 residues: CSVGYGTGGWNTEAFF. CDR3 sequence (DNA): TGCAGCGTTGGCTATGGGACAGGGGGGTGGAACACTGAAGCTTTCTTT. The chain recombines TRBV29-1 with TRBJ1-1; 11 bases match TRBD1. V dropped 4 bases and J dropped 1; count of bases not matched to a gene: 8. Per germline, CDR1 SQVTM and CDR2 ANQGSEA. CDR3 size: 16 residues.

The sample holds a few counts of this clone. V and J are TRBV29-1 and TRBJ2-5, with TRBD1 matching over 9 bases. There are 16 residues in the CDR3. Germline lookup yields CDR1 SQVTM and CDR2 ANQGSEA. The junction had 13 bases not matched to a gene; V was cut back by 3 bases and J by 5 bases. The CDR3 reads CSVDSPGQGGVETQYF. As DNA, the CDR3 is TGCAGCGTTGATTCACCGGGACAGGGAGGTGTGGAGACCCAGTACTTC.

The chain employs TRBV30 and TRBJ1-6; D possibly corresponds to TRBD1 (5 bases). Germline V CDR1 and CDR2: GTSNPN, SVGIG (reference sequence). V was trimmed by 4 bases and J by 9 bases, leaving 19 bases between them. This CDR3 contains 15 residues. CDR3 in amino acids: CAWTPIERDGSPLHF. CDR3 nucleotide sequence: TGTGCCTGGACCCCAATTGAAAGGGACGGTTCACCCCTCCACTTT.

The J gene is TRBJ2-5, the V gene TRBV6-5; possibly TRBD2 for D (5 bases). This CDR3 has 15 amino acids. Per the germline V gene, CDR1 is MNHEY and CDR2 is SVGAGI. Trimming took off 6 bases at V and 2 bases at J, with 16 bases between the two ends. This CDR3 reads CASSTAREGQETQYF. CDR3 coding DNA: TGTGCCAGCAGCACCGCCCGGGAAGGACAAGAGACCCAGTACTTC.

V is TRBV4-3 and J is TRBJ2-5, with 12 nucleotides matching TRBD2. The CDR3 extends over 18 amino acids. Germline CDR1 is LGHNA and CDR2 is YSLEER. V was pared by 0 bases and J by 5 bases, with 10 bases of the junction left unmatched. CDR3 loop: CASSQDPQLAGGRETQYF. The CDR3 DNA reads TGCGCCAGCAGCCAAGACCCCCAACTAGCGGGGGGTCGGGAGACCCAGTACTTC.

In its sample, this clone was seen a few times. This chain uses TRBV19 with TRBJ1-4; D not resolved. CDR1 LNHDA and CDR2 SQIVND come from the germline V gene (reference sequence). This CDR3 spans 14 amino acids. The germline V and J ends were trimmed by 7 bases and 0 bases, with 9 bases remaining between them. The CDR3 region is CASTRGATNEKLFF. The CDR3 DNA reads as TGTGCCAGTACCCGCGGGGCAACTAATGAAAAACTGTTTTTT.

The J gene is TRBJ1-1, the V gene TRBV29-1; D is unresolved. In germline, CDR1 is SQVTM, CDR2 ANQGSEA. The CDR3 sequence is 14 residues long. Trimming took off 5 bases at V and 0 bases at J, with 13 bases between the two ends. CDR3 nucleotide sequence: TGCAGCGTTTTGGTTCGAGGCGTGAACACTGAAGCTTTCTTT. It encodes CSVLVRGVNTEAFF.

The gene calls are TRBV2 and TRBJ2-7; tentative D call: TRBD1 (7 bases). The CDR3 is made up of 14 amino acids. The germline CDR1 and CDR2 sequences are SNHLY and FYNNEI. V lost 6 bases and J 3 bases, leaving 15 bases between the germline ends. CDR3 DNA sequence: TGTGCCAGCAGGCGGGGACAGACGGACTACGAGCAGTACTTC. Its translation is CASRRGQTDYEQYF.

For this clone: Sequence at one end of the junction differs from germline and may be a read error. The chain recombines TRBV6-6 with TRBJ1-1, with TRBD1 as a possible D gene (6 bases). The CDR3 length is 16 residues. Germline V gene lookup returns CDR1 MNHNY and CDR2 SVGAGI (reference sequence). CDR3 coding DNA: TGTGCCAGCAGCTACTCCACACAGGGCCACAACCCCACGGCTTTCTTT. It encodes CASSYSTQGHNPTAFF.

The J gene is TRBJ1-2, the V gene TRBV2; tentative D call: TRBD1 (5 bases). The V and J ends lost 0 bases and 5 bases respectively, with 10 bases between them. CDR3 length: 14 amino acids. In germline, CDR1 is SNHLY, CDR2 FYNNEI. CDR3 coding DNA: TGTGCCAGCAGTGAAGCGTCCGGGGCTTATGGCTACACCTTC. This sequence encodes CASSEASGAYGYTF.

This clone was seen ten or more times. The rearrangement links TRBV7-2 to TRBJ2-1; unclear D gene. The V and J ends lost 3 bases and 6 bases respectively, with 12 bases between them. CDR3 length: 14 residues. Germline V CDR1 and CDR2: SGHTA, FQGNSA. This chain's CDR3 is CASSFMHLTNEQFF. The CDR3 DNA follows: TGTGCCAGCAGCTTCATGCACTTAACCAATGAGCAGTTCTTC. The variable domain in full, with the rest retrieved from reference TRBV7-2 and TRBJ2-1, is GAGVSQSPSNKVTEKGKDVELRCDPISGHTALYWYRQSLGQGLEFLIYFQGNSAPDKSGLPSDRFSAERTGGSVSTLTIQRTQQEDSAVYLCASSFMHLTNEQFFGPGTRLTVL.

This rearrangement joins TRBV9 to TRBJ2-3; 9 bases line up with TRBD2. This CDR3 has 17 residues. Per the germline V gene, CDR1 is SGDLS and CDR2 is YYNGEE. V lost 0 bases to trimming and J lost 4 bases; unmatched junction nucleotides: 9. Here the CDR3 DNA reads TGTGCCAGCAGCGTAGGGATGGCGGGGGGGCCGTCAGATACGCAGTATTTT. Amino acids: CASSVGMAGGPSDTQYF. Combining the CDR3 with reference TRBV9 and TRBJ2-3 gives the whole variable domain DSGVTQTPKHLITATGQRVTLRCSPRSGDLSVYWYQQSLDQGLQFLIQYYNGEERAKGNILERFSAQQFPDLHSELNLSSLELGDSALYFCASSVGMAGGPSDTQYFGPGTRLTVL.

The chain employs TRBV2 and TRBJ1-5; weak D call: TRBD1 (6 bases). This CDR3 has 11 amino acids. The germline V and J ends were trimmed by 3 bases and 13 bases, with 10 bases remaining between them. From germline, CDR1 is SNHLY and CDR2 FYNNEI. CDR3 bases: TGTGCCAGCAGTGATGTGCAGGGGCAGCATTTT. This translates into CASSDVQGQHF.

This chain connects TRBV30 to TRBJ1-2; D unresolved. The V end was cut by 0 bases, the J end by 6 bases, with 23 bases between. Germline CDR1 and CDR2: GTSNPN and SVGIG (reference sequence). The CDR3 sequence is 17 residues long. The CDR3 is CAWSVLPGRGERNGYTF. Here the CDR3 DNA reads TGTGCCTGGAGTGTACTACCGGGTCGGGGAGAAAGGAATGGCTACACCTTC.

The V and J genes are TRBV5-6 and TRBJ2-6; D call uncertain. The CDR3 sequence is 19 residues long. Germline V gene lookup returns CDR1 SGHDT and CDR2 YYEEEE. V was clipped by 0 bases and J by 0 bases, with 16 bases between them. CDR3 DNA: TGTGCCAGCAGCTTGGTGTCCAGGTTCCTTTACTCTGGGGCCAACGTCCTGACTTTC. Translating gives CASSLVSRFLYSGANVLTF.

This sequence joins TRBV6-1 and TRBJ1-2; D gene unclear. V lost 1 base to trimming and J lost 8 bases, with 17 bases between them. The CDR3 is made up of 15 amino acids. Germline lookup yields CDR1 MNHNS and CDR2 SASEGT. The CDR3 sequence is CASSEDRFSYGGYTF. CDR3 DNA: TGTGCCAGCAGTGAAGATCGGTTCTCCTATGGAGGCTACACCTTC.

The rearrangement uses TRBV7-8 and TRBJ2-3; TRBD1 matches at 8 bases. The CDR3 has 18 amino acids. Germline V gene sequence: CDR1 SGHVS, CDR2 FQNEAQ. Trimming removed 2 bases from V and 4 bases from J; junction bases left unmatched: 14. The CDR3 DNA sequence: TGTGCCAGCAGCTTATTCCGTTCCCTGACAGGGGAGGCAGATACGCAGTATTTT. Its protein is CASSLFRSLTGEADTQYF. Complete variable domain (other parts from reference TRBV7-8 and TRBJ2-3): GAGVSQSPRYKVAKRGQDVALRCDPISGHVSLFWYQQALGQGPEFLTYFQNEAQLDKSGLPSDRFFAERPEGSVSTLKIQRTQQEDSAVYLCASSLFRSLTGEADTQYFGPGTRLTVL.

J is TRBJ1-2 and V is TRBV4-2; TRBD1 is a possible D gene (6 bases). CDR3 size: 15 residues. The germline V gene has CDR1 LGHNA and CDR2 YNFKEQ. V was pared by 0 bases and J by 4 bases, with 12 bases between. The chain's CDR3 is CASSQDRTVTYGYTF. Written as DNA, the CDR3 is TGTGCCAGCAGCCAAGATCGGACAGTTACCTATGGCTACACCTTC.

CDR3 sequence reads: CAISEGRSWGYTF. CDR3 nucleotide sequence: TGTGCCATCAGTGAAGGGCGGAGCTGGGGCTACACCTTC. The chain joins TRBV10-3 to TRBJ1-2; the D is unclear. V lost 3 bases, J lost 8 bases, and 13 bases lay in between. This CDR3 has 13 amino acids. Germline loops: CDR1 ENHRY, CDR2 SYGVKD.